This T cell receptor (beta chain) came from a study of shared clonotypes between healthy human individuals. Per the original data handling: Filtering differed for immunoSEQ, which gave only junction sequences without quality scores. Sequencing was performed with immunoSEQ multiplex PCR; in TCRdb, only in-frame clones are kept and a portion is missing. V and J calls and clone size come straight from that table; D and trimming were deduced from the DNA. The table has 470,000 or so clones, more than 75% seen once. The CDR3 runs 14 residues. Germline loops: CDR1 LGHNA, CDR2 YNFKEQ. V was shortened by 1 base and J by 4 bases, with 8 bases between the two germline ends.

The source is a woman aged 40-49 years in good health. Some clones in this sample may be carry-over from other donors' samples. The sequencing sample was made of PBMCs. V usage is TRBV4-2 and J usage is TRBJ1-3; D gene unclear. Here the CDR3 reads CASSQGDWGNTIYF. The CDR3 bases are TGTGCCAGCAGCCAAGGCGACTGGGGAAACACCATATATTTT.